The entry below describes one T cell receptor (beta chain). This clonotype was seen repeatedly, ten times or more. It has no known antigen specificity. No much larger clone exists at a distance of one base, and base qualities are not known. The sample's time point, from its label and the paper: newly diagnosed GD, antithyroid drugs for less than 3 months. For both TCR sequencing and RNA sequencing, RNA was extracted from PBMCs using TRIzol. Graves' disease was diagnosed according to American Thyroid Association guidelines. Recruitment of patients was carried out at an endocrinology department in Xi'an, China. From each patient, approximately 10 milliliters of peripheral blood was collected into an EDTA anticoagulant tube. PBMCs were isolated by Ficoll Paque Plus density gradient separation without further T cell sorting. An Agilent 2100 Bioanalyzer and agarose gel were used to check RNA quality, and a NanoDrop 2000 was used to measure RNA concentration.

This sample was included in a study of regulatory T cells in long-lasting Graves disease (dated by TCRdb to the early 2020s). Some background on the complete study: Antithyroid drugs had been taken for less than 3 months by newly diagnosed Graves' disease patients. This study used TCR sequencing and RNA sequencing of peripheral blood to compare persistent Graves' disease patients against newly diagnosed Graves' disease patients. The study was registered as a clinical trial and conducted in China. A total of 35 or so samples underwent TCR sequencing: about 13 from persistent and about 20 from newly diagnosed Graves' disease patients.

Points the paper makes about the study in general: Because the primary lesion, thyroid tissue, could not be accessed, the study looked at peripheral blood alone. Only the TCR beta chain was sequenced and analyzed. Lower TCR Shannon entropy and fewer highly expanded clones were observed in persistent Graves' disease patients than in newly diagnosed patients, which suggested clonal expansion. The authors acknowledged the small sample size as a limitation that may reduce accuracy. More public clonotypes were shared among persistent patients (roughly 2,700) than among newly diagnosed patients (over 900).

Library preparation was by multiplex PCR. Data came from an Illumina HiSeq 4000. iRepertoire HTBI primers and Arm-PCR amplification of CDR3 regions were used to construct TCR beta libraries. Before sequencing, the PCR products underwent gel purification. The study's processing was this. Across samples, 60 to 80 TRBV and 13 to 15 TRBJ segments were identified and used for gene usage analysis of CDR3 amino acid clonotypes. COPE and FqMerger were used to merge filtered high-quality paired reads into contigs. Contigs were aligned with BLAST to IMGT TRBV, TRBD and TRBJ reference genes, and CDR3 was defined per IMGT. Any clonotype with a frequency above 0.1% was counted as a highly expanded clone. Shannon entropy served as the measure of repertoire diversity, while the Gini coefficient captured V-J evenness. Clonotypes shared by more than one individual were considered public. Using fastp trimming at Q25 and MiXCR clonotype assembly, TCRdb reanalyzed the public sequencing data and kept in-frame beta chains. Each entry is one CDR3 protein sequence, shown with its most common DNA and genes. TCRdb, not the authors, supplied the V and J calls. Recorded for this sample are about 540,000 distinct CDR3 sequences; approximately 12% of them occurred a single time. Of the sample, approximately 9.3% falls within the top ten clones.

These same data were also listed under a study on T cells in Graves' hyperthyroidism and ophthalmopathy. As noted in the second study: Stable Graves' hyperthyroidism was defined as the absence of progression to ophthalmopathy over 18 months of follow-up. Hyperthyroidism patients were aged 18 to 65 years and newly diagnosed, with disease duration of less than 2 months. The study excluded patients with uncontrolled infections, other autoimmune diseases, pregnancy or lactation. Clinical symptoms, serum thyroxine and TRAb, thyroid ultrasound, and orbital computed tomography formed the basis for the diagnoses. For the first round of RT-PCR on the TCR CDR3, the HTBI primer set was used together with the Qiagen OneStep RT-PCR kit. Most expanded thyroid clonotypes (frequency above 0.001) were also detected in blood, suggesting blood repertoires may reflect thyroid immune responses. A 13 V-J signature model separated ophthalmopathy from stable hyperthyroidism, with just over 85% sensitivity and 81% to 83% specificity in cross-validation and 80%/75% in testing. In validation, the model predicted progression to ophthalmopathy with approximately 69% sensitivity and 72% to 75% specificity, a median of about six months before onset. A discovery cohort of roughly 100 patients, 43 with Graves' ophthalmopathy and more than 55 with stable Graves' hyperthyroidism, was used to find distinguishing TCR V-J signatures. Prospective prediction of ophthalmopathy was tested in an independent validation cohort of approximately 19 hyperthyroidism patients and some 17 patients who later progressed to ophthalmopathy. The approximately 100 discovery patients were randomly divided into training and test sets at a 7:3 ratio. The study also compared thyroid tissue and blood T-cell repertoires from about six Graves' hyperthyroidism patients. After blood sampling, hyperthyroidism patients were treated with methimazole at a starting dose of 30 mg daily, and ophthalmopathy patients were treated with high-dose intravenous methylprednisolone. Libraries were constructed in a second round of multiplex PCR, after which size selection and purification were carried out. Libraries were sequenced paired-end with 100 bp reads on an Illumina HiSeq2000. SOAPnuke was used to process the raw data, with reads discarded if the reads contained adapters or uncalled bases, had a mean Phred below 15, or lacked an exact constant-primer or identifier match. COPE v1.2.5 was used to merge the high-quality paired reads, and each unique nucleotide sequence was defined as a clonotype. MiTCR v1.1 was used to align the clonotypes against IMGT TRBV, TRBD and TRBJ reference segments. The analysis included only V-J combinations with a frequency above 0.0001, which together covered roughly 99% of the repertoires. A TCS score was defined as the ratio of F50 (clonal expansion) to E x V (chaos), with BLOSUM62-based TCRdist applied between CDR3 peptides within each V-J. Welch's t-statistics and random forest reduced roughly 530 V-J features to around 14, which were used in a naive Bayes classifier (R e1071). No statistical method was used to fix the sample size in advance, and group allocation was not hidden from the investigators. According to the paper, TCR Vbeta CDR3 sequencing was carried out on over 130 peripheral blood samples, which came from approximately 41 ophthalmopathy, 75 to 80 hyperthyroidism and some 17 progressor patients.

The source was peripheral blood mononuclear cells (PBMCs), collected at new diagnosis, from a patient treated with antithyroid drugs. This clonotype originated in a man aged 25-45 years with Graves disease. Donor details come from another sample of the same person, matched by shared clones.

The nucleotide sequence reads as follows: TGCGCCAGCAGCCGGGACTTGCTAACCTCAAATACGCAGTATTTT. Its protein reads: CASSRDLLTSNTQYF. In this chain, TRBV5-1 is recombined with TRBJ2-3, with TRBD2 perhaps the D gene, on 6 matching bases. V is shortened by 4 bases, J by 7 bases, and the region joining them spans 19 bases. The CDR3 contains 15 residues, cysteine and phenylalanine counted. The sequence is cut down to CDR3 DNA, 45 bases in frame from base 1. The germline V gene supplies CDR1 SGHRS and CDR2 YFSETQ.